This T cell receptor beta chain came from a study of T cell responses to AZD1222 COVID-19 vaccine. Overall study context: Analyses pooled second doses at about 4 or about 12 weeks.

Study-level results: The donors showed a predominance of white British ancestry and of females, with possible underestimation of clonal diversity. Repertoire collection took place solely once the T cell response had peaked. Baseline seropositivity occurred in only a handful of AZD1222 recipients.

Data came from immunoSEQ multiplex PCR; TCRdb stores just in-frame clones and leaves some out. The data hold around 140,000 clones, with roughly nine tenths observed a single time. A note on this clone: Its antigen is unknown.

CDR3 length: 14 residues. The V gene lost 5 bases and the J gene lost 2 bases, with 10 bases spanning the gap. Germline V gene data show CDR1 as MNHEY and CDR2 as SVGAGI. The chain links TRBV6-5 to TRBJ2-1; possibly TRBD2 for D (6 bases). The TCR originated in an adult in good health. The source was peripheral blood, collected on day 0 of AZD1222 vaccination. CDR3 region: CASSSGPAYNEQFF. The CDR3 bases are TGTGCCAGCAGTAGCGGGCCCGCCTACAATGAGCAGTTCTTC.